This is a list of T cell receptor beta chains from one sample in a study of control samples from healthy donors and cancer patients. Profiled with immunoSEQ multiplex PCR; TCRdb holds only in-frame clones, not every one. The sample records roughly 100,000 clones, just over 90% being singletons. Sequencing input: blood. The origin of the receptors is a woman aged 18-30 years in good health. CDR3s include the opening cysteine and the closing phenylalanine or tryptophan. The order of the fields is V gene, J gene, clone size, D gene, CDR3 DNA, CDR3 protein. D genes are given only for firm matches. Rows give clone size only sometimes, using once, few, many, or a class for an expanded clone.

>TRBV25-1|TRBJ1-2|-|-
TGTGCCAGCAGTGAACCCGGACGGTTGTATGGCTACACCTTC
CASSEPGRLYGYTF
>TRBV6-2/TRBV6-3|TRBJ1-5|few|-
TGTGCCAGCAGTTACTCGATAGGGGCCTCGCCCCAGCATTTT
CASSYSIGASPQHF
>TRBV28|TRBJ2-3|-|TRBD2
TGTGCCACCCTCCTAGCGGGTATCACAGATACGCAGTATTTT
CATLLAGITDTQYF
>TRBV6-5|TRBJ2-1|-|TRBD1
TGTGCCAGCAGTACAACCGGGACAGGAGCGCATGAGCAGTTCTTC
CASSTTGTGAHEQFF
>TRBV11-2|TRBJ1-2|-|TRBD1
TGTGCCAGCAGCCTTCAGGGGGGGAAAAACTATGGCTACACCTTC
CASSLQGGKNYGYTF
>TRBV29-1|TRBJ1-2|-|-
TGCAGCGCCAGGGTGGGCTATGGCTACACCTTC
CSARVGYGYTF
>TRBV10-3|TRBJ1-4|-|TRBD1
TGTGCCACCTCACAGGGGGCGAACGAAAAACTGTTTTTT
CATSQGANEKLFF
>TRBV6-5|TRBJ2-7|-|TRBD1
TGTGCCAGCAGTTACGGGACAGGGGCGGTAAACTACGAGCAGTACTTC
CASSYGTGAVNYEQYF
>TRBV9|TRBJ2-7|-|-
TGTGCCAGCAGCCCTCTAACCAACCGCGAGCAGTACTTC
CASSPLTNREQYF
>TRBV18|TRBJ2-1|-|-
TGTGCCAGCTCACCGACAGGAAGCTCCTACAATGAGCAGTTCTTC
CASSPTGSSYNEQFF
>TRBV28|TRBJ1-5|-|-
TGTGCCAGCAGTCTTTCGACAGTTTGGCGACAGCCCCAGCATTTT
CASSLSTVWRQPQHF
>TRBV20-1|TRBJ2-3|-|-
TGCAGTGCTAGTTGGGGGGGCGAGGGCACAGATACGCAGTATTTT
CSASWGGEGTDTQYF
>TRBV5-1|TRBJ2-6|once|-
TGCGCCAGCAGCTTTATGGGGGCCAACGTCCTGACTTTC
CASSFMGANVLTF
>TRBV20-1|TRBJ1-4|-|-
TGCAGTGCTAGTCTAAGCAGGGTTGGCGAAAAACTGTTTTTT
CSASLSRVGEKLFF
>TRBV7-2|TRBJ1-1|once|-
TGTGCCAGCAGCTTAGAAGGTGCTCACACTGAAGCTTTCTTT
CASSLEGAHTEAFF
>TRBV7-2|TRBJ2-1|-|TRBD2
TGTGCCAGCAGCGCGAGCGGGACTTCCTACAATGAGCAGTTCTTC
CASSASGTSYNEQFF
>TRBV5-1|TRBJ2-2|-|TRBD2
TGCGCCAGCAGCTTGGAAGGCGGGGGGGCCACCGGGGAGCTGTTTTTT
CASSLEGGGATGELFF
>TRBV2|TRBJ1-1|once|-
TGTGCCAGCAATAGGGGTTCTGAAGCTTTCTTT
CASNRGSEAFF
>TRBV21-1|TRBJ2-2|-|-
TGTGCCAGCAGCAATTTCTCCACAGGGAGTGGGGACCGGGGAGCTGTTTTT
CASSNFSTGSGDRGAVF
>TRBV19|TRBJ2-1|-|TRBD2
TGTGCCAGTAGTATAGGACTGTATCGGACTAGCGGGAGAGAGCAGTTCTTC
CASSIGLYRTSGREQFF
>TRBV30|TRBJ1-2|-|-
TGTGCCTGGAGTTCGACAGGTTTTGGCTACACCTTC
CAWSSTGFGYTF
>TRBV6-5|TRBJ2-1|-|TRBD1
TGTGCCAGCAGTCGACAGGGGGAGTACAATGAGCAGTTCTTC
CASSRQGEYNEQFF
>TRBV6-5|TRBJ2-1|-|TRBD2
TGTGCCAGCAGCGCTAGCGGGGCCGGCAATGAGCAGTTCTTC
CASSASGAGNEQFF
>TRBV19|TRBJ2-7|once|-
TGTGCCAGTAGTAAAGTGGCAGACTACGAGCAGTACTTC
CASSKVADYEQYF
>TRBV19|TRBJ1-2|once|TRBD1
TGTGCCAGTAAAGGGACAGGGACAGGCTACACCTTC
CASKGTGTGYTF
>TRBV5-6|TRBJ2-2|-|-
TGTGCCAGCAGCTTGGGACTAGCGAACACCGGGGAGCTGTTTTTT
CASSLGLANTGELFF
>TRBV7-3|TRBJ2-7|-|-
TGTGCCAGCAGCTTACCCAGTCGGAACGAGCAGTACTTC
CASSLPSRNEQYF
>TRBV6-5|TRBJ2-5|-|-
TGTGCCAGCAGCCCGGGATTGGCTAGTGGGGAGACCCAGTACTTC
CASSPGLASGETQYF
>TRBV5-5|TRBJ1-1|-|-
TGTGCCAGCAGCCTGGACGTCGCTGAAGCTTTCTTT
CASSLDVAEAFF
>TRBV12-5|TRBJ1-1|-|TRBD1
TGTGCTAGTGGTAGATGGACAGGGTATATTGAAGCTTTCTTT
CASGRWTGYIEAFF
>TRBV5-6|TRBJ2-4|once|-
TGTGCCAGCAGCTTGGCGGGGGGCGCCGGAAACATTCAGTACTTC
CASSLAGGAGNIQYF
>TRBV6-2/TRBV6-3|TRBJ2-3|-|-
TGTGCCAGCAGTTACTCGAGCCGACCATCTAGCACAGATACGCAGTATTTT
CASSYSSRPSSTDTQYF
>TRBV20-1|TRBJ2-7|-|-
TGCAGTGCTAGTGTTTCTGGACGGGGACGGCAGTACTTC
CSASVSGRGRQYF
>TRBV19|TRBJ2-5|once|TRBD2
TGTGCCAGTAGTTCAGGACTAGCGGGGGGTCGAAAGACCCAGTACTTC
CASSSGLAGGRKTQYF
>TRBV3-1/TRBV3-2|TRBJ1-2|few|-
TGTGCCAGCAGCCAAGAAAATAGGAGGGGTGCCTATGGCTACACCTTC
CASSQENRRGAYGYTF
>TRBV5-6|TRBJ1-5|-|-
TGTGCCAGCAGCTTGGGCGGCTATAGCAATCAGCCCCAGCATTTT
CASSLGGYSNQPQHF
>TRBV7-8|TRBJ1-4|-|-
TGTGCCAGCAGAGACGCAAAGGGGCGACCTGAAAAACTGTTTTTT
CASRDAKGRPEKLFF
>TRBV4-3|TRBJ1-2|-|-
TGCGCCAGCAGCCAAGATTCCCAGGGCCTAAACTATGGCTACACCTTC
CASSQDSQGLNYGYTF
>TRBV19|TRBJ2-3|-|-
TGTGCCAGTACCCTGAGGGCAGGGGTTAGCACAGATACGCAGTATTTT
CASTLRAGVSTDTQYF
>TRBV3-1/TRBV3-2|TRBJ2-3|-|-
TGTGCCAGCAGCCAGAAACAACCGGGACACCCCGCAGATACGCAGTATTTT
CASSQKQPGHPADTQYF
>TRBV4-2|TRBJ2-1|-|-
TGTGCCAGCAGCCAAGAACCGGGCCTGGGGAATGGCTACAATGAGCAGTTCTTC
CASSQEPGLGNGYNEQFF
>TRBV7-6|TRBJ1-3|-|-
TGTGCCAGCAGCCGACGGGACTCTGGAAACACCATATATTTT
CASSRRDSGNTIYF
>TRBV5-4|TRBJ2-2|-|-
TGTGCCAGCAGCTCGAGACGCTCCGGGGAGCTGTTTTTT
CASSSRRSGELFF
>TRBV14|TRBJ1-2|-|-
TGTGCCAGCAGCCTCTTGGACGGGAACTATGGCTACACCTTC
CASSLLDGNYGYTF
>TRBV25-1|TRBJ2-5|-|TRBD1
TGTGCCAGCGATGGGACAGCCATGGGTGAGACCCAGTACTTC
CASDGTAMGETQYF
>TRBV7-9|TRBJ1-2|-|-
TGTGCCAGCAGCGGAGAGGGACCCGGGGGCTACTATGGCTACACCTTC
CASSGEGPGGYYGYTF
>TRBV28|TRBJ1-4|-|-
TGTGCCAGCAGTTCCCGGGTCCCGGAAAAACTGTTTTTT
CASSSRVPEKLFF
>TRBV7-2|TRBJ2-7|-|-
TGTGCCAGCAGCCCCCCCCCGCCGTTTTTCGAGCAGTACTTC
CASSPPPPFFEQYF
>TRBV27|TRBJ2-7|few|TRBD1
TGTGCCAGCACTACCTGGGGACAGGGAGGTAACGAGCAGTACTTC
CASTTWGQGGNEQYF
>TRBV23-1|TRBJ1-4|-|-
TGCGCCAGCAGCCTGGACAGCCGCGATTTTGCAACTAATGAAAAACTGTTTTTT
CASSLDSRDFATNEKLFF
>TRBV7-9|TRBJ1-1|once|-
TGTGCCAGCAGCTTAGGGGGACGGGGCTTGAACACTGAAGCTTTCTTT
CASSLGGRGLNTEAFF
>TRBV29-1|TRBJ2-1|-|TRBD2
TGCAGCGTTGTTCCCCTAGCGGGAATTATCAATGAGCAGTTCTTC
CSVVPLAGIINEQFF
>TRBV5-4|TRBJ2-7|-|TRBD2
TGTGCCAGCAGCGTTACCGGGGGGGGCTACGAGCAGTACTTC
CASSVTGGGYEQYF
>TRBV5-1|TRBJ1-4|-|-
TGCGCCAGCAGCTTGCGGGGGAGAGGAACTAATGAAAAACTGTTTTTT
CASSLRGRGTNEKLFF
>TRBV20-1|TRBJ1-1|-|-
TGCAGTGCTAGTGACACCTGGAACACTGAAGCTTTCTTT
CSASDTWNTEAFF
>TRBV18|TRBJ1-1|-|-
TGTGCCAGCTCACGGAGGACTGAAGCTTTCTTT
CASSRRTEAFF
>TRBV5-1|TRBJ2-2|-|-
TGCGCCAGCAGCACCGGATGGGGAACGGGCGGGGAGCTGTTTTTT
CASSTGWGTGGELFF
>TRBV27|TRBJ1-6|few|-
TGTGCCAGCGGACGGAGCTCCTATAATTCACCCCTCCACTTT
CASGRSSYNSPLHF
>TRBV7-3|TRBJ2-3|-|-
TGTGCCAGCAGTCTTAGGGGGGGAGATACGCAGTATTTT
CASSLRGGDTQYF